The next 20 T cell receptor beta chains were all read from a single sample in a study of tumor-infiltrating lymphocytes in primary liver carcinoma. With roughly 500 ng total RNA as template and a constant-region primer, TCR beta cDNA was made. Employing slightly modified ARM-PCR, three nested multiplex PCR rounds were run, and these gave rise to the TCR beta libraries. It was with TRBV1-TRBV30 forward primers and a C-beta reverse primer that the first two PCR rounds were run, at about 9 cycles each. MiXCR, run by TCRdb on the multiplex PCR reads, gives a single entry per CDR3 protein. The sample consists of about 120,000 distinct CDR3 sequences, roughly 70% of them appearing once. Taking about 20-31 mg of unsorted bulk tissue, the authors co-extracted RNA and DNA. Sequenced material: tumor-adjacent normal liver tissue. These TCRs come from a woman aged 55-70 years with primary liver carcinoma and hepatitis B virus infection.

For this clonotype: The junction and the germline gene differ at one end; a read error may be behind it. V gene TRBV11-3 combines with J gene TRBJ2-3; 7 bases match TRBD1. The CDR3 has 14 residues. The germline CDR1 and CDR2 sequences are SGHNT and YENEEA. CDR3 sequence (DNA): TGTGCCAGTAGCGATCGGACAGGCACAAATACGCAGTATTTT. Amino acids: CASSDRTGTNTQYF. Full variable domain (missing parts from reference TRBV11-3 and TRBJ2-3): EAGVVQSPRYKIIEKKQPVAFWCNPISGHNTLYWYLQNLGQGPELLIRYENEEAVDDSQLPKDRFSAERLKGVDSTLKIQPAELGDSAVYLCASSDRTGTNTQYFGPGTRLTVL.

V gene TRBV11-2 combines with J gene TRBJ2-7; D perhaps matches TRBD2 (7 bases). CDR1 and CDR2 (germline): SGHAT, FQNNGV. This CDR3 has 15 residues. The germline V and J ends were trimmed by 10 bases and 13 bases, with 32 bases remaining between them. The CDR3: CAITKVGGVSGGQYF. The CDR3 nucleotides are TGTGCCATTACAAAGGTGGGAGGGGTATCTGGGGGGCAATACTTC.

The rearrangement uses TRBV6-6 and TRBJ1-2; 7 bases agree with TRBD1. This CDR3 has 18 amino acids. The V gene's germline CDR1 is MNHNY and CDR2 SVGAGI (reference sequence). V lost 5 bases and J lost 6; bases outside the gene matches: 21. CDR3 DNA sequence: TGTGCCAGCAGTAAACCTTCGAATTTAGGGGAGAGGGGGCATGGCTACACCTTC. Encoded protein: CASSKPSNLGERGHGYTF.

Of note for this clonotype: At one end the junction does not follow the germline gene, possibly because of a read error. This chain connects TRBV11-2 to TRBJ2-1; 8 bases map to TRBD2. This CDR3 is built from 16 residues. CDR1 is SGHAT and CDR2 is FQNNGV in the germline V gene. For the CDR3, the DNA is TGTGCCAGCAGCCTAACTAGCGGAAGGACCTACAATCAGCAGTTCTTC. Translating gives CASSLTSGRTYNQQFF.

With regard to this clonotype: It may be a read error: a sequence one base away is much more abundant. The chain has TRBV5-1 and TRBJ1-1; no definite D call. The germline CDR1 and CDR2 sequences are SGHRS and YFSETQ. This CDR3 is built from 15 residues. Between the trimmed V and J ends, which lost 3 bases and 1 base, there was a span of 13 bases. Written as DNA, the CDR3 is TGCGCCAGCAGCTACCCATATACGGGGAACACTGAAGCTTTCTTT. This gives the protein CASSYPYTGNTEAFF.

This sequence joins TRBV2 and TRBJ2-1; no clear D gene. V was shortened by 4 bases and J by 0 bases, with 10 bases between the two germline ends. CDR3 length: 15 residues. Germline loops: CDR1 SNHLY, CDR2 FYNNEI. The CDR3, as DNA: TGTGCCAGCAGTGGCGACATAGTCTCCTACAATGAGCAGTTCTTC. This encodes CASSGDIVSYNEQFF.

V gene TRBV7-9 combines with J gene TRBJ2-2; perhaps TRBD1 as D (6 bases). Germline V CDR1 and CDR2: SEHNR, FQNEAQ (reference sequence). The ends were cut back, 7 bases at V and 6 bases at J, with 18 bases in the middle. The CDR3 contains 15 residues. CDR3 DNA: TGTGCCAGCAACTCACCCTCCAGGGGTGCCGGGGAGCTGTTTTTT. Amino acid sequence: CASNSPSRGAGELFF.

A word on this clonotype: A read error may produce the germline difference seen at one junction end. V is TRBV10-3 and J is TRBJ2-7; D is unresolved. This CDR3 contains 12 residues. Germline V gives CDR1 ENHRY, CDR2 SYGVKD. The CDR3 reads CAVASLTHDQYF. The CDR3 nucleotides are TGTGCCGTTGCGTCCCTTACCCACGATCAGTACTTC.

In this sample, this clonotype turned up many times. The chain carries TRBV5-5 and TRBJ2-3; D may be TRBD1 (5 bases). Germline V gene sequence: CDR1 SGHKS, CDR2 YYEKEE (reference sequence). Deletions cut 0 bases from V and 2 bases from J, with 10 bases between. This CDR3 spans 15 amino acids. CDR3 protein: CASSLDHRFTDTQYF. Written as DNA, the CDR3 is TGTGCCAGCAGCTTGGATCACAGGTTCACAGATACGCAGTATTTT.

This clonotype was recorded many times. The chain recombines TRBV28 with TRBJ2-7; D gene ambiguous. Trimming took off 6 bases at V and 3 bases at J, with 12 bases between the two ends. The CDR3 runs to 13 residues. Germline CDR1 reads MDHEN; CDR2 reads SYDVKM. The CDR3 spells CASSSTAIYEQYF. CDR3 DNA sequence: TGTGCCAGCAGCTCTACAGCAATCTACGAGCAGTACTTC. The full variable domain, with the rest looked up from reference TRBV28 and TRBJ2-7, is DVKVTQSSRYLVKRTGEKVFLECVQDMDHENMFWYRQDPGLGLRLIYFSYDVKMKEKGDIPEGYSVSREKKERFSLILESASTNQTSMYLCASSSTAIYEQYFGPGTRLTVT.

In its sample, this clonotype was seen many times. CDR3 amino acids: CAWTLAGGPSDTQYF. DNA of the CDR3: TGTGCCTGGACACTAGCGGGAGGGCCATCAGATACGCAGTATTTT. V and J are TRBV30 and TRBJ2-3, with 13 bases identical to TRBD2. Germline CDR1 is GTSNPN and CDR2 is SVGIG (reference sequence). The CDR3 covers 15 residues. The V segment lost 4 bases and the J segment 4 bases; nucleotides outside the gene matches: 5.

V and J are TRBV29-1 and TRBJ2-2, with 8 bases matching TRBD2. The junction had 10 bases not matched to a gene; V was cut back by 4 bases and J by 9 bases. This CDR3 has 14 residues. Germline V gives CDR1 SQVTM, CDR2 ANQGSEA. This CDR3 reads CSVVGRGVTRELFF. CDR3 DNA: TGCAGCGTTGTCGGGAGGGGGGTTACCAGGGAGCTGTTTTTT.

This clonotype showed up just a few times. This may be a read error, as it is one base from a much larger clone. The V and J genes are TRBV5-4 and TRBJ1-3; 8 bases map to TRBD1. CDR3 length equals 15 residues. Germline V lookup: CDR1 SGHNT, CDR2 YYREEE (reference sequence). Written as DNA, the CDR3 is TGTGCCAGCAGCTTGGGGACAGGGAGCGGAAACACCATACATTTT. This translates into CASSLGTGSGNTIHF. Supplemented by reference TRBV5-4 and TRBJ1-3, the full variable domain reads ETGVTQSPTHLIKTRGQQVTLRCSSQSGHNTVSWYQQALGQGPQFIFQYYREEENGRGNFPPRFSGLQFPNYSSELNVNALELDDSALYLCASSLGTGSGNTIHFGEGSWLTVV.

V and J are TRBV11-2 and TRBJ2-1, with a possible D match to TRBD2 (5 bases). Germline V gene lookup returns CDR1 SGHAT and CDR2 FQNNGV. The CDR3 spans 15 residues. In nucleotides, the CDR3 is TGTCCTAGCAGCTTAGCTGTGGGATTTAACGATGAGCAGTTCTTC. Its protein product is CPSSLAVGFNDEQFF.

This clonotype was found a few times. The rearrangement joins TRBV5-5 to TRBJ2-6; perhaps TRBD1 as D (5 bases). Germline V gene lookup returns CDR1 SGHKS and CDR2 YYEKEE (reference sequence). V lost 3 bases and J lost 2, with 12 bases in between. The CDR3 length is 16 residues. CDR3 in DNA: TGTGCCAGCAGCTCGCCAAAGGGGACTGGGGCCAACGTCCTGACTTTC. Protein: CASSSPKGTGANVLTF. Complete variable domain (other parts from reference TRBV5-5 and TRBJ2-6): DAGVTQSPTHLIKTRGQQVTLRCSPISGHKSVSWYQQVLGQGPQFIFQYYEKEERGRGNFPDRFSARQFPNYSSELNVNALLLGDSALYLCASSSPKGTGANVLTFGAGSRLTVL.

This clonotype was counted only a few times. It may be a read error: a sequence one base away is much more abundant. The CDR3 sequence: CASSPQSTGPYEPYF. CDR3 bases: TGCGCCAGCAGCCCTCAATCGACGGGACCCTACGAGCCGTACTTC. The chain employs TRBV4-1 and TRBJ2-7; D is possibly TRBD1 or TRBD2 (5 bases each). CDR1 and CDR2 from the germline V gene are MGHRA and YSYEKL. The CDR3 contains 15 residues.

Only one count was recorded for this clonotype. This chain connects TRBV29-1 to TRBJ2-3, with a tentative D call TRBD2 (6 bases). The CDR3 contains 16 residues. Germline loops: CDR1 SQVTM, CDR2 ANQGSEA. CDR3 nucleotide sequence: TGCAGTGCCAGGCTCCTTGGGGGAGGACTAAGATATACGCAGTATTTT. Protein product: CSARLLGGGLRYTQYF.

A word on this clonotype: A read error may explain this, as a much larger clone is one base away. This chain uses TRBV28 with TRBJ1-1, with 7 bases lining up with TRBD1. Germline V gene lookup returns CDR1 MDHEN and CDR2 SYDVKM. V was clipped by 10 bases and J by 3 bases; unmatched bases: 14. The CDR3 covers 15 residues. In nucleotides, the CDR3 is TGTGCCATCAACCAGGGGGGGGCTGGTGACACTGAAGCTTTCTTT. It codes for CAINQGGAGDTEAFF.

At least ten counts were recorded for this clonotype. The gene calls are TRBV5-1 and TRBJ2-3; D tentatively reads TRBD1 or TRBD2 (6 bases each). The germline V gene has CDR1 SGHRS and CDR2 YFSETQ. The CDR3 runs to 14 residues. Trimming stripped 9 bases from V and 3 bases from J, with 17 bases between. CDR3 nucleotide sequence: TGCGCCACCTCTACAGGGAGGAGGACAGATACGCAGTATTTT. This translates into CATSTGRRTDTQYF.

In its sample, this clonotype was seen many times. The chain employs TRBV6-2 or TRBV6-3 and TRBJ1-1; TRBD1 is a possible D gene (5 bases). With 7 bases removed from V and 0 bases from J, the gap between germline ends came to 12 bases. The CDR3 is made up of 14 amino acids. The germline V gene encodes CDR1 MNHEY and CDR2 SVGEGT. This CDR3 is CASIQDFMNTEAFF. The CDR3 DNA follows: TGTGCCAGCATACAGGATTTTATGAACACTGAAGCTTTCTTT.